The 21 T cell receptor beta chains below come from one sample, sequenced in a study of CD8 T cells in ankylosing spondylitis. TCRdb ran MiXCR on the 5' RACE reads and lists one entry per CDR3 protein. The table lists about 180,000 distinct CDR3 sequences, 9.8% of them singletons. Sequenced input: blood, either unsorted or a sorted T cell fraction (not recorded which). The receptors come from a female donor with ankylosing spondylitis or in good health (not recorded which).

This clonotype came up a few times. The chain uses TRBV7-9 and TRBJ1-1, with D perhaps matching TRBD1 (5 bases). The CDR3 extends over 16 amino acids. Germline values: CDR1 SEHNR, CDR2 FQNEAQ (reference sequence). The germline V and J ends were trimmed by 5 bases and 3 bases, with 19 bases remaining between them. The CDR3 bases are TGTGCCAGCAGCCCCGTACCTCCTGTCAGGGACACTGAAGCTTTCTTT. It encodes CASSPVPPVRDTEAFF.

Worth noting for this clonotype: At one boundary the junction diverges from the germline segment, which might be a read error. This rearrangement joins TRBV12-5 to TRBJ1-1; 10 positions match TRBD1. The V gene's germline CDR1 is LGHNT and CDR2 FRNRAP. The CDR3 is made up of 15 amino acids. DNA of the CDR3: TGTGCTAGTGGCTTGGCCGGGACAGGGGCGACTGAAGCTTTCTTT. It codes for CASGLAGTGATEAFF.

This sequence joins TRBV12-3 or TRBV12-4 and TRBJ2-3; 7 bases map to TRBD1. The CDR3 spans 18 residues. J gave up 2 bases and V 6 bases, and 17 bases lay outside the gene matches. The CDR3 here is CASSLTGRVSGTTDTQYF. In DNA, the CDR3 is TGTGCCAGCAGCCTGACAGGGCGCGTCAGCGGCACCACAGATACGCAGTATTTT.

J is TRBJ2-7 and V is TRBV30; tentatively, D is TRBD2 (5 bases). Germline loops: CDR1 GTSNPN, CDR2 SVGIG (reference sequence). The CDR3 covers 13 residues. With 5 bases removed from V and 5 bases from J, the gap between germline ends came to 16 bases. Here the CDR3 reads CAWGDGTRDEQYF. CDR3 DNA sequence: TGTGCCTGGGGAGACGGAACTAGGGACGAGCAGTACTTC.

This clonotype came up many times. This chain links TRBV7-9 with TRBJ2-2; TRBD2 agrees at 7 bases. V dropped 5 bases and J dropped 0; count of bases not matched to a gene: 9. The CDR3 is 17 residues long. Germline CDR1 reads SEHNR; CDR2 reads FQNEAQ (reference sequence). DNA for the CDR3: TGTGCCAGCAGCCACCCTAGCGGAGGGCCGAACACCGGGGAGCTGTTTTTT. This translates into CASSHPSGGPNTGELFF.

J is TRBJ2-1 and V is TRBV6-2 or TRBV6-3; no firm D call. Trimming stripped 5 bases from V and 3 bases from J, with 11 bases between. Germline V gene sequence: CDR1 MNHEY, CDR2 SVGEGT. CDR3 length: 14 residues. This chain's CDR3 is CASSPPGYYNEQFF. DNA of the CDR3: TGTGCCAGCAGTCCCCCCGGATACTACAATGAGCAGTTCTTC.

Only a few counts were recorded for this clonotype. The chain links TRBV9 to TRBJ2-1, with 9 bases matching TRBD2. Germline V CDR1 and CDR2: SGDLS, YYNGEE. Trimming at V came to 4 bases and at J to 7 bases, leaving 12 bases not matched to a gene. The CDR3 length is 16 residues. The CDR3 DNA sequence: TGTGCCAGCAGCCATCTACTAGCGGGTGGGGGGAATGAGCAGTTCTTC. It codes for CASSHLLAGGGNEQFF.

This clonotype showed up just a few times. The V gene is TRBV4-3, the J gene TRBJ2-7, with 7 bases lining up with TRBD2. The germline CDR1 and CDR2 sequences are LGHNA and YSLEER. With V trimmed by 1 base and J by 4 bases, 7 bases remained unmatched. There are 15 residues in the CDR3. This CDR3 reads CASSQGRLGGYEQYF. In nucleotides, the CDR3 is TGCGCCAGCAGCCAAGGCAGACTCGGGGGGTACGAGCAGTACTTC.

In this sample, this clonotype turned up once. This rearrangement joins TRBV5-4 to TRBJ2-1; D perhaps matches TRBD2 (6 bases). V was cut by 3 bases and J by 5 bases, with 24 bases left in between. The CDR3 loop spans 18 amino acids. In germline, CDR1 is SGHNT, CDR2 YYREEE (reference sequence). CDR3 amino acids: CASSSSSRTTVDDNEQFF. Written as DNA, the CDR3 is TGTGCCAGCAGCTCCTCCTCCCGGACTACCGTTGATGACAATGAGCAGTTCTTC. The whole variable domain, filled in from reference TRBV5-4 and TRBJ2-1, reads ETGVTQSPTHLIKTRGQQVTLRCSSQSGHNTVSWYQQALGQGPQFIFQYYREEENGRGNFPPRFSGLQFPNYSSELNVNALELDDSALYLCASSSSSRTTVDDNEQFFGPGTRLTVL.

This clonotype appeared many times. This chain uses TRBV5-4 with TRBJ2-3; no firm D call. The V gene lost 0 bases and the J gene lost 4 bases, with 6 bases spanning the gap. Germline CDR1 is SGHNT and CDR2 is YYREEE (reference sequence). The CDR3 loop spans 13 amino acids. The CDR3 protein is CASSLVLADTQYF. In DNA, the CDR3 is TGTGCCAGCAGCTTGGTGCTGGCAGATACGCAGTATTTT.

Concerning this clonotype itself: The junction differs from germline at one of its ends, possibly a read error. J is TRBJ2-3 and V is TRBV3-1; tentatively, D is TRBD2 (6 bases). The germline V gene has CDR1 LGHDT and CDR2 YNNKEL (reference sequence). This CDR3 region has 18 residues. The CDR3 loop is CACSENLGGLIVTDTQYF. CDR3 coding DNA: TGTGCCTGCAGCGAAAACCTCGGGGGACTGATCGTCACAGATACGCAGTATTTT.

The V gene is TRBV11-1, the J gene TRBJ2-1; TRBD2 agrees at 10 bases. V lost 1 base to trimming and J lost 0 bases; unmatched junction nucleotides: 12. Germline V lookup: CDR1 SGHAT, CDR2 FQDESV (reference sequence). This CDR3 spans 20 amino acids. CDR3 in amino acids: CASSLGASGRNPSSYNEQFF. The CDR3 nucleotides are TGTGCCAGCAGCTTAGGAGCTAGCGGGAGAAACCCGAGCTCCTACAATGAGCAGTTCTTC.

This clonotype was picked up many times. DNA of the CDR3: TGTGCCAGCAGCCCCCCAGTTAGGGATGAGCAGTTCTTC. Translation: CASSPPVRDEQFF. The genes are TRBV6-2 or TRBV6-3 and TRBJ2-1, with D unclear. The CDR3 spans 13 residues. Trimming removed 6 bases from V and 8 bases from J, with 14 bases in between. Per germline, CDR1 MNHEY and CDR2 SVGEGT.

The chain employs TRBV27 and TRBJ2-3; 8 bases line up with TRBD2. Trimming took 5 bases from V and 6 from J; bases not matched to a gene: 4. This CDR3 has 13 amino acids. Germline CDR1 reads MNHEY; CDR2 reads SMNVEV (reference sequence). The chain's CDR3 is CASSPGGPDTQYF. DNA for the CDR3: TGTGCCAGCAGTCCGGGGGGGCCGGATACGCAGTATTTT.

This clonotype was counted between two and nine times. CDR3 region: CASSPMRQGNEQFF. The CDR3 DNA reads as TGTGCCAGCAGCCCTATGCGACAGGGCAATGAGCAGTTCTTC. The chain joins TRBV7-9 to TRBJ2-1, with 7 bases that match TRBD1. The V segment lost 5 bases and the J segment 6 bases; nucleotides outside the gene matches: 7. CDR3 size: 14 residues. Germline assignment: CDR1 SEHNR and CDR2 FQNEAQ (reference sequence). The complete variable domain, with remaining parts taken from reference TRBV7-9 and TRBJ2-1, reads DTGVSQNPRHKITKRGQNVTFRCDPISEHNRLYWYRQTLGQGPEFLTYFQNEAQLEKSRLLSDRFSAERPKGSFSTLEIQRTEQGDSAMYLCASSPMRQGNEQFFGPGTRLTVL.

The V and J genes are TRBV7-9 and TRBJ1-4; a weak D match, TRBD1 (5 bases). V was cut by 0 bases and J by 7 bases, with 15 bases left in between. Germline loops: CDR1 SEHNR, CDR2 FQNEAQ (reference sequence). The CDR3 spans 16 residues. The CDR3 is CASSLALRERGEKLFF. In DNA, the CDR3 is TGTGCCAGCAGCTTAGCTTTGAGAGAGAGGGGTGAAAAACTGTTTTTT.

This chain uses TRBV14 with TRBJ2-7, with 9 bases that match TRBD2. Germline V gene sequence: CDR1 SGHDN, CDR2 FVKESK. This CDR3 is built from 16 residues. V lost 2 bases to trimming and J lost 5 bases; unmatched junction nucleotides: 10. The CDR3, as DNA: TGTGCCAGCAGCCAAAGAGAACCGGGACTAGCCCACGAGCAGTACTTC. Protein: CASSQREPGLAHEQYF.

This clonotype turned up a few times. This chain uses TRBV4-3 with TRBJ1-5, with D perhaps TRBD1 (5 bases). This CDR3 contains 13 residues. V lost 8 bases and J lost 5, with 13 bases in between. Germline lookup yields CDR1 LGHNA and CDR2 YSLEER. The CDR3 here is CASQDRGDQPQHF. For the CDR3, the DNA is TGCGCCAGCCAAGATCGAGGGGATCAGCCCCAGCATTTT.

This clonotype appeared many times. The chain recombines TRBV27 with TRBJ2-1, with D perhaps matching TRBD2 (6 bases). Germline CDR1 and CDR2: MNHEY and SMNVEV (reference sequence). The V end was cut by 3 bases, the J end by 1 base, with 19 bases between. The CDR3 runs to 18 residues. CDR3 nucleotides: TGTGCCAGCAGTTTGGGCAGCCGGGACTCGGGATCCTACAATGAGCAGTTCTTC. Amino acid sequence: CASSLGSRDSGSYNEQFF.

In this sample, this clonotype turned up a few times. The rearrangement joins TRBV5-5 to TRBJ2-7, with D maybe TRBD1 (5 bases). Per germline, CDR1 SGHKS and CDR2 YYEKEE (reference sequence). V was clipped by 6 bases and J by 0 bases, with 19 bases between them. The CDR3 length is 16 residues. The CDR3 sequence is CASTPFTLQASYEQYF. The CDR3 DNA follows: TGTGCCAGCACCCCCTTTACGTTACAGGCCTCCTACGAGCAGTACTTC.

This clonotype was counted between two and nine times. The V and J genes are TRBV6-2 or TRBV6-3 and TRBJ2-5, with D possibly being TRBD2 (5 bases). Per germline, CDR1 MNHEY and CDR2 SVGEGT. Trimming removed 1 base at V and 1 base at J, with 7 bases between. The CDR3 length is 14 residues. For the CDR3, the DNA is TGTGCCAGCAGTTACTTAAGCGGCCAAGAGACCCAGTACTTC. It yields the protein CASSYLSGQETQYF.